These T cell receptor beta chains were read from a single sample in a study of T-cell reconstitution after alpha-beta-depleted transplantation in children. Via MiXCR, TCRdb re-called the PCR reads, giving one row per CDR3 protein. This sample yields about 420,000 distinct CDR3 sequences, of which approximately 10% are seen a single time; about 5% belongs to the top ten. Here the sequenced sample was PBMCs from the stem cell graft donor, taken from the stem cell graft. These receptors came from a human donor who donated a stem cell graft to a child with acute myeloid leukemia. CDR3s include the opening cysteine and the closing phenylalanine or tryptophan. The D gene is left open where the match is weak. A row's size may be missing; if present it is once, few, many or a size class.

d_call,v_call,clone_size,cdr3_length,j_call,cdr3_nt,cdr3_aa
TRBD2,TRBV2,-,19,TRBJ2-3,TGTGCCAGCAATGACCCCGGGACTAGCGGGAGGGCGAGCACAGATACGCAGTATTTT,CASNDPGTSGRASTDTQYF
TRBD1,TRBV9,-,15,TRBJ2-7,TGTGCCAGCAGCCAGGGACAGGGGGCCGTCTACGAGCAGTACTTC,CASSQGQGAVYEQYF
-,TRBV5-8,few,15,TRBJ1-5,TGTGCCAGCAGCCCGGGATTCCGGGAAGGTCAGCCCCAGCATTTT,CASSPGFREGQPQHF
-,TRBV5-1,many,11,TRBJ1-2,TGCGCCAGCAGGGGATACTATGGCTACACCTTC,CASRGYYGYTF
-,TRBV7-2,-,14,TRBJ1-1,TGTGCCACCCTGGGACCACCACAACGACAGGAAGCTTTCTTT,CATLGPPQRQEAFF
-,TRBV7-2,few,14,TRBJ1-4,TGTGCCAGCAGTCCCTGGGCAGGGAGCGAAAAACTGTTTTTT,CASSPWAGSEKLFF
TRBD2,TRBV7-9,-,15,TRBJ2-5,TGTGCCAGCAGCTTAGCGCGACTAGCGGGTGAGACCCAGTACTTC,CASSLARLAGETQYF
TRBD2,TRBV29-1,many,13,TRBJ2-1,TGCAGCGTTGAAACCGGGAGGGCCGGGGAGCAGTTCTTC,CSVETGRAGEQFF
-,TRBV7-3,-,13,TRBJ2-7,TGTGCCAGCAGCCTAACAGGCCCAGGCGAGCAGTACTTC,CASSLTGPGEQYF
TRBD1,TRBV5-1,-,14,TRBJ2-7,TGCGCCAGCAGCCCGACAGGGGGCTCCTACGAGCAGTACTTC,CASSPTGGSYEQYF
-,TRBV10-3,-,13,TRBJ1-5,TGTGCCATCAGTGAACGAGTACGGCAGCCCCAGCATTTT,CAISERVRQPQHF
-,TRBV10-2,-,16,TRBJ2-5,TGCGCCAGCAGTGGGCGGCGGGGGCCCTCCCAAGAGACCCAGTACTTC,CASSGRRGPSQETQYF
TRBD2,TRBV6-5,few,17,TRBJ2-7,TGTGCCAGCAGTTACCCCCTGACTAGCGGGAGGGCCGTCGAGCAGTACTTC,CASSYPLTSGRAVEQYF
-,TRBV27,-,14,TRBJ1-2,TGTGCCAGCACCAGTCCCGGGAGAAACTATGGCTACACCTTC,CASTSPGRNYGYTF
-,TRBV29-1,-,13,TRBJ1-5,TGCAGCGTTGTGGCCTCAGGTGATCAGCCCCAGCATTTT,CSVVASGDQPQHF
-,TRBV12-3/TRBV12-4,few,12,TRBJ1-2,TGTGCCAGCAGTTTAGAGACTTATGGCTACACCTTC,CASSLETYGYTF
-,TRBV3-1,few,16,TRBJ2-7,TGTGCCAGCAGCCGGGATTACCAGGCGGGCTCCTACGAGCAGTACTTC,CASSRDYQAGSYEQYF
-,TRBV5-6,few,15,TRBJ2-3,TGTGCCAGCAGCTTCGGCACTACCCGCACAGATACGCAGTATTTT,CASSFGTTRTDTQYF
TRBD2,TRBV5-1,many,17,TRBJ2-1,TGTGCCAGCAGCTTAGGCCTAGCGGGAGGCTCCTACAATGAGCAGTTCTTC,CASSLGLAGGSYNEQFF
TRBD1,TRBV25-1,-,15,TRBJ2-1,TGTGCCAGCAGTTCTCCGACAGGGATCGACATTGAGCAGTTCTTC,CASSSPTGIDIEQFF
-,TRBV5-1,many,14,TRBJ1-1,TGCGCCAGCAGTTTTCCAGGTACTAACACTGAAGCTTTCTTT,CASSFPGTNTEAFF
TRBD2,TRBV7-8,-,15,TRBJ2-1,TGTGCCAGCAGCCTGCGGACTAGCGGGGGGAATGAGCAGTTCTTC,CASSLRTSGGNEQFF
-,TRBV29-1,many,16,TRBJ1-2,TGCAGCGCTCTCCAGTCGGGGCAGGGCTTTTCCTATGGCTACACCTTC,CSALQSGQGFSYGYTF
TRBD2,TRBV10-3,-,14,TRBJ2-7,TGTGCCATCAGTTCGCTAGCGGGAGCCTACGAGCAGTACTTC,CAISSLAGAYEQYF
TRBD2,TRBV27,-,17,TRBJ2-3,TGTGCCAGCAGGGGACTAGCGGTGGGACCACAAACAGATACGCAGTATTTT,CASRGLAVGPQTDTQYF
TRBD2,TRBV15,-,15,TRBJ2-1,TGTGCCACCAGCCCCGGGACTAGCGGGAAGGTAGAGCAGTTCTTC,CATSPGTSGKVEQFF
-,TRBV2,-,14,TRBJ1-6,TGTGCCAGCAGTGAAGTGGAGGGTTTGCCACCCCTCCACTTT,CASSEVEGLPPLHF
TRBD1,TRBV6-1,-,14,TRBJ1-1,TGTGCCAGCCATCACAGGGGATCTGGGGCTGAAGCTTTCTTT,CASHHRGSGAEAFF